The 21 T cell receptor beta chains in this list originate from one sample, sequenced in a study of cytomegalovirus exposure and HLA in healthy donors. Repertoires were generated with immunoSEQ multiplex PCR, while TCRdb's copy carries only in-frame clones and drops some. The sample consists of almost 200,000 clones, 81% of them appearing once. The sample comprised PBMCs. These receptors were collected from a woman in her thirties in good health and CMV-seronegative.

The rearrangement uses TRBV28 and TRBJ1-2; 7 bases line up with TRBD1. Trimming took 5 bases from V and 4 from J; bases not matched to a gene: 4. The CDR3 contains 13 residues. CDR1 and CDR2 from the germline V gene are MDHEN and SYDVKM. The CDR3 loop reads CASSPGQSYGYTF. In DNA, the CDR3 is TGTGCCAGCAGTCCGGGACAGAGCTATGGCTACACCTTC.

This clone was observed a few times. The J gene is TRBJ1-5, the V gene TRBV2; D is perhaps TRBD1 (5 bases). The CDR3 is 14 amino acids. Germline V lookup: CDR1 SNHLY, CDR2 FYNNEI. V gave up 5 bases and J gave up 5 bases, with 13 bases separating them. The CDR3 nucleotides are TGTGCCAGCAGTAAGCAGGGAGGCGATCAGCCCCAGCATTTT. It codes for CASSKQGGDQPQHF.

The chain carries TRBV5-6 and TRBJ2-3; D is possibly TRBD2 (6 bases). Germline loops: CDR1 SGHDT, CDR2 YYEEEE. The CDR3 is 18 amino acids. V shed 4 bases and J shed 0 bases, with 21 bases lying between them. The CDR3 loop reads CASSHVWRGAFSTDTQYF. The CDR3 nucleotides read TGTGCCAGCAGCCACGTCTGGCGCGGGGCCTTTAGCACAGATACGCAGTATTTT. The whole variable domain, filled in from reference TRBV5-6 and TRBJ2-3, reads DAGVTQSPTHLIKTRGQQVTLRCSPKSGHDTVSWYQQALGQGPQFIFQYYEEEERQRGNFPDRFSGHQFPNYSSELNVNALLLGDSALYLCASSHVWRGAFSTDTQYFGPGTRLTVL.

This rearrangement joins TRBV10-3 to TRBJ2-5; 8 bases agree with TRBD2. Germline loops: CDR1 ENHRY, CDR2 SYGVKD. V trimming: 7 bases; J trimming: 3 bases; junction bases outside the gene matches: 4. There are 13 residues in the CDR3. CDR3 sequence reads: CAITKGLEETQYF. CDR3 in DNA: TGTGCCATCACAAAGGGACTAGAAGAGACCCAGTACTTC.

The V gene is TRBV19, the J gene TRBJ1-5, with D hard to call. V was shortened by 6 bases and J by 0 bases, with 9 bases between the two germline ends. The CDR3 consists of 14 residues. Germline values: CDR1 LNHDA, CDR2 SQIVND (reference sequence). As DNA, the CDR3 is TGTGCCAGTAGCAACACGTATAGCAATCAGCCCCAGCATTTT. Amino acid sequence: CASSNTYSNQPQHF.

This chain uses TRBV29-1 with TRBJ2-2; 14 nucleotides match TRBD2. J lost 6 bases, V lost 5 bases, and 14 bases had no gene match. The CDR3 is 18 amino acids. Germline V gene sequence: CDR1 SQVTM, CDR2 ANQGSEA. Here the CDR3 reads CSVRPGTSGSAGSGELFF. CDR3 bases: TGCAGCGTTAGACCAGGGACTAGCGGGAGCGCCGGGTCCGGGGAGCTGTTTTTT.

The chain recombines TRBV15 with TRBJ2-1, with 12 bases that match TRBD2. Trimming took 2 bases from V and 4 from J; bases not matched to a gene: 3. Germline lookup yields CDR1 LNHNV and CDR2 YYDKDF (reference sequence). The CDR3 totals 16 residues. CDR3 sequence reads: CATSRPGLAGYNEQFF. CDR3 bases: TGTGCCACCAGCAGACCCGGACTAGCGGGATACAATGAGCAGTTCTTC.

This rearrangement joins TRBV9 to TRBJ1-3; D is undetermined. The CDR3 is 15 residues long. Germline-derived CDR1 and CDR2 are SGDLS and YYNGEE. The germline V and J ends were trimmed by 0 bases and 1 base, with 8 bases remaining between them. The CDR3 reads CASSVVPRSGNTIYF. The DNA for the CDR3 is TGTGCCAGCAGCGTAGTACCCAGATCTGGAAACACCATATATTTT. The complete variable domain, with remaining parts taken from reference TRBV9 and TRBJ1-3, reads DSGVTQTPKHLITATGQRVTLRCSPRSGDLSVYWYQQSLDQGLQFLIQYYNGEERAKGNILERFSAQQFPDLHSELNLSSLELGDSALYFCASSVVPRSGNTIYFGEGSWLTVV.

V and J are TRBV2 and TRBJ1-1; D unresolved. V was shortened by 7 bases and J by 4 bases, with 19 bases between the two germline ends. The CDR3 has 15 amino acids. Per germline, CDR1 SNHLY and CDR2 FYNNEI. The DNA of the CDR3 is TGTGCCAGCATGAGCGGGGAGATGAGGACCACTGAAGCTTTCTTT. This translates into CASMSGEMRTTEAFF.

The rearrangement joins TRBV28 to TRBJ1-3, with 7 bases that match TRBD1. Trimming at V came to 7 bases and at J to 0 bases, leaving 9 bases not matched to a gene. The CDR3 sequence is 16 residues long. In germline, CDR1 is MDHEN, CDR2 SYDVKM. This CDR3 is CASISQGVNSGNTIYF. CDR3 DNA sequence: TGTGCCAGCATCTCCCAGGGGGTAAACTCTGGAAACACCATATATTTT.

CDR3 sequence (DNA): TGTGCCAGCAGTTCCCCGGGACAGGGTTCTGAGCAGTTCTTC. It specifies CASSSPGQGSEQFF. This sequence joins TRBV28 and TRBJ2-1, with 9 bases lining up with TRBD1. CDR1 is MDHEN, CDR2 SYDVKM, per germline. V dropped 4 bases and J dropped 9; count of bases not matched to a gene: 7. The CDR3 loop spans 14 amino acids.

This clone was observed a few times. The chain is built from TRBV7-9 and TRBJ2-5; 7 bases agree with TRBD2. Germline lookup yields CDR1 SEHNR and CDR2 FQNEAQ (reference sequence). The CDR3 covers 16 residues. V shed 5 bases and J 0 bases; nucleotides not matched to a gene: 9. Here the CDR3 reads CASSPVWGGYQETQYF. The CDR3 DNA is TGTGCCAGCAGCCCCGTGTGGGGGGGTTACCAAGAGACCCAGTACTTC.

The V call is TRBV2, the J call TRBJ2-2, with 9 bases that match TRBD2. CDR1 and CDR2 from the germline V gene are SNHLY and FYNNEI. The ends lost 2 bases at V and 2 bases at J; junction bases unmatched: 3. The CDR3 is made up of 16 amino acids. The CDR3 bases are TGTGCCAGCAGTGAATATCTAGCGGGAAACACCGGGGAGCTGTTTTTT. Protein sequence: CASSEYLAGNTGELFF.

The DNA of the CDR3 is TGTGCCAGTAGTATTTCCCTATACTCTGGAAACACCATATATTTT. Translating it yields CASSISLYSGNTIYF. V is TRBV19 and J is TRBJ1-3, with no clear D. The V gene lost 3 bases and the J gene lost 0 bases, with 9 bases spanning the gap. CDR3 size: 15 residues. From germline, CDR1 is LNHDA and CDR2 SQIVND (reference sequence).

The chain recombines TRBV30 with TRBJ1-5; D not resolved. Germline V gene data show CDR1 as GTSNPN and CDR2 as SVGIG (reference sequence). The CDR3 loop spans 14 amino acids. The V end was cut by 0 bases, the J end by 2 bases, with 8 bases between. CDR3 coding DNA: TGTGCCTGGAGTGTAGCGTGGGGCAATCAGCCCCAGCATTTT. Its translation: CAWSVAWGNQPQHF.

CDR3 amino acids: CASSSLQGSEQYF. CDR3 coding DNA: TGTGCCAGCAGTTCCTTACAGGGGAGTGAGCAGTACTTC. The V and J genes are TRBV6-1 and TRBJ2-7; 7 positions match TRBD1. The CDR3 extends over 13 amino acids. The V and J ends lost 5 bases and 7 bases, in that order; junction bases with no gene match: 8. Germline V gives CDR1 MNHNS, CDR2 SASEGT.

The chain joins TRBV6-1 to TRBJ2-3, with D possibly matching TRBD2 (6 bases). Germline V gives CDR1 MNHNS, CDR2 SASEGT. V lost 1 base to trimming and J lost 7 bases, with 15 bases between them. The CDR3 loop spans 15 amino acids. The CDR3 loop reads CASSEGETRMNTQYF. Here the CDR3 DNA reads TGTGCCAGCAGTGAAGGGGAGACTAGGATGAATACGCAGTATTTT.

The rearrangement links TRBV5-1 to TRBJ1-2; 9 bases fit TRBD1. There are 14 residues in the CDR3. Germline lookup yields CDR1 SGHRS and CDR2 YFSETQ. Trimming took 4 bases from V and 2 from J; bases not matched to a gene: 3. CDR3 sequence (DNA): TGCGCCAGCAGCACGGGACAGGGAAACTATGGCTACACCTTC. Protein product: CASSTGQGNYGYTF.

This clone was observed once. V usage is TRBV5-1 and J usage is TRBJ2-1; TRBD2 agrees at 7 bases. The ends lost 3 bases at V and 8 bases at J; junction bases unmatched: 8. The CDR3 consists of 14 residues. Per germline, CDR1 SGHRS and CDR2 YFSETQ. The CDR3 is CASSSQREDDEQFF. The CDR3 DNA reads as TGCGCCAGCAGCTCCCAACGGGAGGACGATGAGCAGTTCTTC.

The chain couples TRBV30 to TRBJ1-6; 7 bases line up with TRBD1. The J segment lost 7 bases and the V segment lost 2 bases, leaving 8 bases of the junction unmatched. CDR1 and CDR2 (germline): GTSNPN, SVGIG (reference sequence). The CDR3 sequence is 15 residues long. CDR3 DNA sequence: TGTGCCTGGAGTCTTAAGAGGACAGGCAATTCACCCCTCCACTTT. It yields the protein CAWSLKRTGNSPLHF.

The gene calls are TRBV27 and TRBJ2-3; 8 bases are shared with TRBD2. The trim removed 6 bases at V and 2 bases at J, leaving 13 bases unmatched. Germline V gene data show CDR1 as MNHEY and CDR2 as SMNVEV (reference sequence). This CDR3 comprises 17 residues. CDR3 in amino acids: CASSTLPGLVHTDTQYF. The CDR3 DNA is TGTGCCAGCAGCACCCTTCCGGGACTAGTACACACAGATACGCAGTATTTT.